This paragraph covers one T cell receptor (beta chain) sequence. Deletions cut 3 bases from V and 4 bases from J, with 10 bases between. The CDR3 sequence is 14 residues long. CDR1 is GTSNPN and CDR2 is SVGIG in the germline V gene (reference sequence). In the authors' methods: For nucleated cells, counts were estimated from reference gene primer amplification. Data came from immunoSEQ multiplex PCR; TCRdb stores just in-frame clones and leaves some out. V and J calls and clone size are copied from that table; D and trimming were computed from the DNA. This table has 150,000 or so clones, around nine tenths appearing once. This specimen belongs to a study of blood T cell repertoires in COVID-19.

The sample comprised peripheral blood. V usage is TRBV30 and J usage is TRBJ1-6; D is perhaps TRBD1 (5 bases). The sequence was collected from a human donor in a cohort sampled during active COVID-19. CDR3 region: CAWSGGAYNSPLHF. The DNA of the CDR3 is TGTGCCTGGAGCGGAGGGGCTTATAATTCACCCCTCCACTTT.